Sequencing of this T cell receptor beta chain was carried out in a study of OX40 agonist ivuxolimab in advanced cancers. Clones were sequenced by immunoSEQ multiplex PCR, and TCRdb holds only the in-frame ones, with some missing. In the table there are almost 70,000 clones, around 86% of which are singletons. The CDR3 extends over 15 amino acids. With 5 bases clipped from V and 0 bases from J, the junction kept 4 bases outside the gene matches. Germline-derived CDR1 and CDR2 are SGHNT and YENEEA. The clonotype comes from an adult with an advanced solid tumor such as melanoma, head and neck, liver or kidney cancer. The sample was CD4+ or CD8+ T cells sorted from blood, taken in a trial of the OX40 agonist ivuxolimab. This chain links TRBV11-3 with TRBJ1-5, with 7 bases fitting TRBD1. CDR3 DNA sequence: TGTGCCAGCAGCGACAGGGCGAATAGCAATCAGCCCCAGCATTTT. Translated: CASSDRANSNQPQHF.